This T cell receptor beta chain was observed in a study of shared clonotypes between healthy human individuals (dated by TCRdb to 2020 to 2021). Looking at the study overall: Two women and a few men aged 18 to 49 years were included in the cohort. Per donor, three plates each were used for CD4 naive and CD4 memory, two for CD8 naive, and one for CD8 memory. The study deeply sequenced blood TCR repertoires of about 5 healthy adults to estimate repertoire size and the extent of clonotype sharing between individuals. Libraries were prepared and TCR repertoires were sequenced by different laboratories using diverse techniques, in order to increase sequencing depth and limit assay-specific biases. Per donor, leukapheresis produced somewhere between about 0.94 and 8.9 billion PBMCs. Points the paper makes about the study in general: Compared with non-shared clonotypes, the clonotypes found in all four sorted-subset donors had higher generation probabilities. The small number of donors limited the genetic and exposure-history diversity represented. Incomplete sequencing was indicated by rarefaction of sorted-subset datasets, despite the large sequencing depth. Pairwise subsampling led to the expectation that sequencing depth would affect the degree of clonotype sharing among donors. Sampling was limited to blood, and TCR repertoires in tissue likely differ from TCR repertoires in blood. Naive subsets generally had larger estimated clonotype richness than memory subsets. When a few donors were compared, the shared fraction of clonotypes was about 5.2% for naive CD4, 3% to 4% for naive CD8, more than 2% for memory CD4, and 0.4% for memory CD8.

CDR1 and CDR2 (SGHTA, FQGTGA) derive from the germline V gene. From cysteine to phenylalanine, the CDR3 is 13 amino acids long. The only DNA kept is the CDR3, 39 bases in frame from the first base. Trimming removed 4 bases from V and 7 bases from J, leaving 10 bases between the germline ends. Healthy HIV-negative adults with no recently reported acute infections or vaccinations were included as donors. Only Caucasian adults living in Nashville, Tennessee, USA were represented among the donors. CD4+ T cells were enriched by magnetic negative selection; naive cells were then positively selected on CD45RA, and the negative fraction formed the memory subset. Blood was collected by leukapheresis, and PBMCs were isolated by Ficoll-Histopaque density gradient centrifugation and then cryopreserved in liquid nitrogen vapor phase. Analytical flow cytometry was used to check the purity and quantity of each magnetically sorted T cell population. Genomic DNA was isolated from every sorted fraction and measured by UV absorbance on a Nanodrop 2000c.

TCR CDR3 regions were amplified from genomic DNA by multiplex PCR using the deep immunoSEQ assay. Extracted genomic DNA from each cell subset was spread evenly across all wells of several immunoSEQ 96-well plates, with each plate serving as a replicate. Each replicate PCR for sorted subsets received roughly 200 ng genomic DNA, equal to tens of thousands of T cell genomes. The purified libraries were quantified using a Qubit 3.0 fluorometer, sized with a Bioanalyzer 2100, and then quantified again using the KAPA Library Quantification kit. A separate single-read 150-cycle Illumina NextSeq 550 flow cell was used to sequence each immunoSEQ 96-well plate. The authors processed their data as follows. Because the immunoSEQ output included only junctional sequences and no quality scores, the filtering could not be the same as the filtering used for full-length reads. To assign V/J genes and CDR3, sequences were annotated against IMGT germline references using PyIR, a Python wrapper for IgBLAST v1.9. Any read was removed if the V/J assignment was weak (E-value above 1e-6), the CDR3 was missing, or the read contained stop codons, out-of-frame junctions, or ambiguous translated residues. V3J clonotypes were defined as sequences sharing the same inferred V gene, J gene, and CDR3 amino acid sequence. Percentage overlap between repertoires was calculated by dividing the number of shared unique clonotypes by the size of the smaller repertoire. RTK rarefaction, the Chao1 estimator, and Recon v2.1 estimates of unobserved clonotypes were used to assess repertoire richness. Generation probabilities for all TCRbeta clonotypes obtained by the gDNA method from a handful of donors were computed using OLGA. TCRdb stores this immuneACCESS table with in-frame sequences only. Part of the clones is absent; in the studies checked, under half of the shortfall reflects unresolved V genes, and no reason is known for the rest. V and J calls and clone size are as listed in that table; D and trimming were resolved from the DNA. The sample table holds around 2.5 million clones, of which 90% to 95% were seen once. The ten largest clones represent more than 0.35% of the sample.

Concerning this clone itself: Its antigen is not yet known. No per-base quality is available; no much larger clone lies one base away.

The TCR sequence derives from a man aged 18 to 35 in good health. Some clones in this sample may be carry-over from other donors' samples. The sample taken for sequencing was naive CD4+ T cells from PBMCs. This sample's cell subset or site label indicates: CD45RA+ positively selected. The chain employs TRBV7-3 and TRBJ2-2, with TRBD1 perhaps the D gene, on 5 matching bases. The CDR3 region has the sequence CASSYNRIGELFF. The nucleotide sequence is TGTGCCAGCAGCTACAACAGGATCGGGGAGCTGTTTTTT.